This T cell receptor (beta chain) was sequenced in a study of blood T cell repertoires in COVID-19 (TCRdb year 2020). At the level of the whole study: Samples covering the acute and convalescent phases of COVID-19 were provided by collaborators in the United States, Italy and Spain. Samples were obtained from the ongoing ImmuneRACE study (first 160 participants) and from approximately 1,200 subjects provided by 6 global collaborators. The sample metadata nearly always contained a de-identified subject ID, COVID-19 status, age in years and sex. Deeply sampled blood TCRbeta repertoires from subjects exposed to, actively infected with, or recovered from COVID-19 were included in the dataset. The material from the prospective study consisted of cDNA or gDNA derived from T cells, B-cell-depleted T cells, or PBMCs. Where available, HLA class I and class II types were obtained from metadata supplied by the sample provider rather than from assay-based typing. The repertoires were made available in a free public database intended to serve as a resource for research on the immune response to SARS-CoV-2.

The CDR3, from cysteine to phenylalanine, totals 12 residues. Only CDR3 DNA remains: 36 bases, in frame from the first base. V and J lose 4 bases and 4 bases, and a span of 10 bases separates them. CDR1 and CDR2 (SQVTM, ANQGSEA) derive from the germline V gene. TCRbeta CDR3 regions were amplified from genomic DNA using the immunoSEQ Assay, a bias-controlled multiplex PCR. The original methods were these. Within the assay, amplification of reference gene primers was used to estimate how many nucleated cells each sample contained. Sequence reads were collapsed and filtered to measure the absolute abundance of every unique TCRbeta CDR3 rearrangement. For each sample, productive Simpson clonality was calculated as the square root of Simpson's diversity index across productive rearrangements. TCRdb carries this immuneACCESS record with in-frame sequences only. Its versions omit some clonotypes, under half of them owing to an unresolved V gene in the studies checked, with the rest unexplained. V and J calls and clone size are copied from that table; D and trimming were computed from the DNA. The sample table shows about 55,000 clones, and roughly 80% are seen once. The biggest ten clones account for 5.9% of the sample.

Concerning this clone itself: Its antigen is currently not known. It has no much larger one-base neighbor in the sample; base qualities were not kept.

Beyond this particular receptor, the publication reports: The quantity of clinical and demographic metadata differed by source and by participant and was supplied without curation.

Whole blood was collected in K2EDTA tubes by collaborating institutions according to the institutions' own protocols. Collaborator samples were shipped for TCRbeta analysis as frozen whole blood, isolated PBMCs, or DNA extracted from either sample type. The clonotype originates from a human donor in a cohort sampled during active or convalescent COVID-19. The rearranged chain carries TRBV29-1 and TRBJ1-2; the D gene remains uncertain. Sequenced material: peripheral blood. The CDR3 protein: CSVGVLGYGYTF. The base sequence is TGCAGCGTTGGTGTGCTCGGCTATGGCTACACCTTC.